Listed here is a single TCR beta chain. The data originate from a study of T cells in localized non-small cell lung cancer. V gave up 2 bases and J gave up 9 bases; unmatched junction bases: 10. Per germline, CDR1 MNHEY and CDR2 SVGAGI. The CDR3 is made up of 15 amino acids. TCRdb's copy holds only in-frame clones and misses some; the assay was immunoSEQ multiplex PCR. Among about 43,000 clones listed, roughly nine tenths were seen once. The TCR was taken from a woman aged 40-75 years with stage II lung adenocarcinoma. The gene calls are TRBV6-5 and TRBJ2-5, with 9 bases lining up with TRBD2. Material: PBMCs, obtained before any cancer treatment. Here the CDR3 DNA reads TGTGCCAGCAGTTACGGGCTAGCGGGGTTCAAGGCCCAGTACTTC. Residues: CASSYGLAGFKAQYF.